The clone carrying this T cell receptor (beta chain) was observed many times. There are 19 residues in the CDR3. The V gene end was trimmed by 2 bases and the J gene end by 0 bases; junction bases not matched to a gene: 10. Germline CDR1 is SGHVS and CDR2 is FQNEAQ. The record originates from a study of T cell repertoires in cytomegalovirus infection. TCRdb re-analysed the reads in MiXCR, keeping a single row per CDR3 protein. The sample lists over 300,000 distinct CDR3 sequences, over 7.5% occurring once. The sample taken for sequencing was PBMCs. The source of this sequence is a human donor in good health (CMV status not recorded). Some clones in this sample may be carry-over from other donors' samples. This chain uses TRBV7-8 with TRBJ2-1, with 10 bases aligning to TRBD2. The CDR3 DNA reads as TGTGCCAGCAGCTTACGGGCAGCGGGGGGGTCCCGCTCCTACAATGAGCAGTTCTTC. It translates to CASSLRAAGGSRSYNEQFF.